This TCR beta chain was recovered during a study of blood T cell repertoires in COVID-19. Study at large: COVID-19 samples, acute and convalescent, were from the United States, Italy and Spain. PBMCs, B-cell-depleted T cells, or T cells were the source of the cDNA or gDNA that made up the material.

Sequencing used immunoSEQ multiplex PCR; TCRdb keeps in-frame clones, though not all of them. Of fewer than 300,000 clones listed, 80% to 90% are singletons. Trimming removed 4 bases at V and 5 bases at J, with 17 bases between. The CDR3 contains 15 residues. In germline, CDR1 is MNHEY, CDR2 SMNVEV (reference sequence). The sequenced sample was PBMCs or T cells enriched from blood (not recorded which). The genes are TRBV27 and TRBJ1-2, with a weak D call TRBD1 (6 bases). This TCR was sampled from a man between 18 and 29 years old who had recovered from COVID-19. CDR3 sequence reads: CASSWGPTGFYGYTF. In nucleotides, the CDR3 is TGTGCCAGCAGTTGGGGGCCGACAGGTTTTTATGGCTACACCTTC.